Described below is a single TCR beta chain sequence and its context. The antigen is undetermined. The sample originates from a study of cytomegalovirus exposure and HLA in healthy donors. Study details: The 130 or so validation repertoires used the same platform as the approximately 670 first-cohort repertoires (as reported by a later analysis).

Method: immunoSEQ multiplex PCR; TCRdb's copy keeps in-frame clones and lacks some. The sample consists of almost 200,000 clones, roughly 81% of them appearing once. Study-level results: Cytomegalovirus-associated status was assigned to 164 TCR beta chains. High sensitivity and specificity were reportedly achieved when the classifier diagnosed cytomegalovirus status.

The receptor was derived from a woman aged 30 to 39 in good health and CMV-seronegative. Specimen: PBMCs.

The CDR3 region is CASGKTGGGYEQYF. The DNA for the CDR3 is TGTGCCAGCGGAAAGACAGGGGGCGGGTACGAGCAGTACTTC. The V gene is TRBV2, the J gene TRBJ2-7; TRBD1 matches 10 bases. J gave up 4 bases and V 8 bases, and 8 bases lay outside the gene matches. Germline values: CDR1 SNHLY, CDR2 FYNNEI. The CDR3 totals 14 residues.